A selection of T cell receptor beta chains follows, all from one sample in a study of T cell changes during pregnancy in multiple sclerosis. Measured with immunoSEQ multiplex PCR; TCRdb has only the in-frame clones, and not every one. The sample yields roughly 24,000 clones, approximately 86% seen once. Sequencing was performed on CD4+ T cells from peripheral blood mononuclear cells, taken in the second trimester of pregnancy. Receptors were obtained from a female donor in good health, enrolled as a control in a pregnancy study. Each CDR3 is given with its conserved first and last residue. A D gene is named only where the DNA matches it firmly. Size values are once, few and many counts, or a class for expanded clones, and some rows have none.

V	D	length	J	size	CDR3	DNA
TRBV4-1	.	16	TRBJ2-2	.	CASSPRSRVATGELFF	TGCGCCAGCAGCCCCCGGTCCCGCGTAGCAACCGGGGAGCTGTTTTTT
TRBV5-1	.	17	TRBJ1-1	.	CASSLARGAARNTEAFF	TGCGCCAGCAGCTTGGCCCGGGGGGCAGCAAGGAACACTGAAGCCTTCTTT
TRBV7-3	.	15	TRBJ2-5	.	CASSPRGGWGETQYF	TGTGCCAGCAGCCCCCGTGGGGGCTGGGGGGAGACCCAGTACTTC
TRBV5-4	.	15	TRBJ1-1	few	CASSPRAGMNTEAFF	TGTGCCAGCAGCCCCAGGGCAGGGATGAACACTGAAGCTTTCTTT
TRBV6-1	.	15	TRBJ2-1	once	CASSEAERPYNEQFF	TGTGCCAGCAGTGAAGCGGAGCGCCCCTACAATGAGCAGTTCTTC
TRBV6-6	.	13	TRBJ2-5	few	CASTPPGKETQYF	TGTGCCAGCACCCCGCCGGGGAAAGAGACCCAGTACTTC
TRBV4-1	TRBD1	15	TRBJ1-1	.	CASSQRDRANTEAFF	TGCGCCAGCAGCCAAAGGGACAGGGCGAACACTGAAGCTTTCTTT
TRBV28	TRBD1	14	TRBJ1-1	.	CASSQRQGDTEAFF	TGTGCCAGCAGCCAGAGACAGGGCGATACTGAAGCTTTCTTT
TRBV28	TRBD2	14	TRBJ2-7	once	CASKKGLATYEQYF	TGTGCCAGCAAGAAGGGACTAGCGACCTACGAGCAGTACTTC
TRBV7-6	.	14	TRBJ2-7	.	CASSSATGSYEQYF	TGTGCCAGCAGCTCAGCAACCGGGTCTTACGAGCAGTACTTC
TRBV5-5	.	15	TRBJ1-5	.	CASSRQANSNQPQHF	TGTGCCAGCAGTCGTCAGGCGAATAGCAATCAGCCCCAGCATTTT
TRBV15	.	14	TRBJ1-1	.	CATRRQGMNTEAFF	TGTGCCACCAGACGTCAGGGTATGAACACTGAAGCTTTCTTT
TRBV30	.	13	TRBJ2-3	.	CAADTGDTDTQYF	TGTGCCGCGGACACGGGAGACACAGATACGCAGTATTTT
TRBV15	.	14	TRBJ1-1	medium-sized	CATSRDPRGHEAFF	TGTGCCACCAGCAGAGATCCGAGAGGTCATGAAGCTTTCTTT
TRBV18	.	13	TRBJ1-2	.	CASSPKLNYGYTF	TGTGCCAGCTCACCGAAGCTGAACTATGGCTACACCTTC
TRBV9	.	16	TRBJ2-1	.	CASSVQQRVTYNEQFF	TGTGCCAGCAGCGTACAACAGAGGGTTACCTACAATGAGCAGTTCTTC
TRBV27	TRBD2	15	TRBJ2-5	.	CASSSNSGRGETQYF	TGTGCCAGCAGTTCGAATAGCGGGAGGGGGGAGACCCAGTACTTC
TRBV19	.	14	TRBJ1-1	.	CASSIQGVNTEAFF	TGTGCCAGTAGTATTCAGGGCGTGAACACTGAAGCTTTCTTT
TRBV18	TRBD2	16	TRBJ2-7	.	CASSPTTSGIGNEQYF	TGTGCCAGCTCACCCACGACTAGCGGGATAGGTAACGAGCAGTACTTC
TRBV7-2	TRBD2	15	TRBJ2-7	.	CASSLAGLAPYEQYF	TGTGCCAGCAGCTTAGCGGGACTAGCCCCCTACGAGCAGTACTTC
TRBV29-1	TRBD1	15	TRBJ1-2	few	CSVDGRGLGNYGYTF	TGCAGCGTTGATGGCAGGGGGCTCGGGAACTATGGCTACACCTTC
TRBV6-5	TRBD2	16	TRBJ2-3	.	CASSSTSGGTTDTQYF	TGTGCCAGCAGTTCGACTAGCGGGGGGACCACAGATACGCAGTATTTT
TRBV9	TRBD2	16	TRBJ2-3	.	CASSQRLAGGTDTQYF	TGTGCCAGCAGCCAGCGTCTAGCGGGGGGGACAGATACGCAGTATTTT
TRBV4-1	.	15	TRBJ1-5	.	CASSQLGLGNQPQHF	TGCGCCAGCAGCCAATTGGGACTAGGGAATCAGCCCCAGCATTTT
TRBV4-3	.	14	TRBJ1-1	.	CASSHSGVNTEAFF	TGCGCCAGCAGCCACTCGGGGGTGAACACTGAAGCTTTCTTT
TRBV11-2	TRBD1	19	TRBJ1-2	.	CASSFNDWGQGAGKYGYTF	TGTGCCAGCAGCTTTAATGACTGGGGACAGGGAGCCGGAAAGTATGGCTACACCTTC
TRBV5-8	TRBD1	17	TRBJ1-4	.	CASRIGTGPLISEKLFF	TGTGCCAGCAGAATCGGGACAGGACCTTTGATCAGCGAAAAACTGTTTTTT